Listed below are T cell receptor beta chains from one sample, sequenced in a study of tumor and adjacent non-tumor tissue in lung cancer. TCRdb re-called the multiplex PCR reads through MiXCR, storing one row per CDR3 protein. Among 120,000 or so distinct CDR3 sequences listed, 66% were seen once. Sequencing used lung tumor tissue. The receptors were gathered from a man in his thirties or forties with non-small cell lung cancer. The CDR3 runs from the conserved cysteine through the conserved F or W. D genes are given only for firm matches. Size values are once, few and many counts, or a class for expanded clones, and some rows have none.

d_call	clone_size	v_call	j_call	cdr3_aa	cdr3_nt
TRBD1	NA	TRBV4-1	TRBJ1-4	CDSSQDTYRGNEKLLF	TGCGACAGCAGCCAAGATACATACAGGGGAAATGAAAAACTGTTATTT
NA	NA	TRBV11-2	TRBJ1-4	CASNRGPTGGSEILFF	TGTGCCAGCAATAGGGGACCGACAGGTGGAAGCGAAATACTGTTTTTT
TRBD1	NA	TRBV20-1	TRBJ2-1	CSAESGTGFEQFF	TGCAGTGCCGAATCCGGGACAGGGTTTGAGCAATTCTTC
NA	NA	TRBV5-4	TRBJ1-4	CANSPDPCSGEKLFF	TGTGCCAACAGCCCGGACCCATGCAGCGGTGAAAAACTGTTTTTT
TRBD2	NA	TRBV29-1	TRBJ2-5	CSVEGGLAGVTETHYF	TGCAGCGTGGAAGGAGGACTAGCGGGAGTCACAGAGACCCACTACTTC
NA	many	TRBV10-3	TRBJ2-5	CAISAGNRGGGETQYF	TGTGCCATCAGTGCTGGAAACAGGGGAGGAGGGGAGACCCAGTACTTC
NA	NA	TRBV12-3/TRBV12-4	TRBJ2-2	CASSLWTRVTNTGEPFF	TGTGCCAGCAGTTTATGGACGAGAGTAACGAACACCGGGGAGCCGTTTTTT
NA	NA	TRBV20-1	TRBJ1-3	CSVRWGGSGNTIYF	TGCAGTGTCCGGTGGGGGGGCTCTGGAAACACCATATATTTT
TRBD1	NA	TRBV20-1	TRBJ2-2	CSAMRDRERTGELFF	TGCAGTGCTATGAGGGACAGGGAGAGGACCGGGGAGCTGTTTTTT
NA	NA	TRBV29-1	TRBJ2-1	CSVDGSASNNRGYNEQLF	TGCAGCGTTGACGGCTCGGCCAGTAATAATCGGGGGTACAATGAGCAGCTCTTC
TRBD2	NA	TRBV4-1	TRBJ2-3	CASSQFLAGGTDTQYF	TGCGCCAGCAGCCAATTTCTAGCGGGGGGCACAGATACGCAGTATTTT
TRBD2	NA	TRBV12-3/TRBV12-4	TRBJ2-1	CASSFWPSGKYKQFF	TGTGCCAGCAGTTTTTGGCCTAGCGGGAAATATAAGCAGTTCTTC
NA	NA	TRBV12-3/TRBV12-4	TRBJ2-1	CARSGYRQGPSYNEQFF	TGTGCCAGAAGTGGATACCGGCAGGGCCCTTCCTACAATGAGCAGTTCTTC
NA	NA	TRBV12-3/TRBV12-4	TRBJ2-5	CASGFFAAGARQETQYF	TGTGCCAGCGGTTTTTTTGCGGCGGGGGCGAGACAAGAGACCCAGTACTTC
NA	NA	TRBV11-2	TRBJ1-4	CASNLYGVNEKLFF	TGTGCCAGCAACTTATATGGAGTTAATGAAAAACTGTTTTTT
TRBD2	NA	TRBV5-4	TRBJ2-3	CASSLEAGRDTDTQYF	TGTGCCAGCAGCTTGGAGGCCGGGAGGGACACAGATACGCAGTATTTT
NA	NA	TRBV11-1	TRBJ2-3	CASSRSLAGGPIRSIF	NA
TRBD2	many	TRBV6-5	TRBJ2-3	CASSWGGTDTQYF	TGTGCCAGCAGCTGGGGGGGAACAGATACGCAGTATTTT
NA	NA	TRBV6-6	TRBJ1-1	CASIYNRDTEAFF	TGTGCCAGCATTTACAACCGTGACACTGAAGCTTTCTTT
TRBD1	few	TRBV7-8	TRBJ2-3	CASSPYFRTGRGGDTQYF	TGTGCCAGCAGCCCTTACTTTCGGACAGGGAGAGGCGGAGATACGCAGTATTTT
TRBD1	NA	TRBV12-3/TRBV12-4	TRBJ2-3	CDSNTGTGGAGTDTHYF	TGTGACAGCAACACCGGGACAGGGGGCGCCGGCACAGATACGCACTATTTT
TRBD1	few	TRBV5-6	TRBJ1-1	CASSLDGTGDTEAFF	TGTGCCAGCAGCTTGGATGGGACAGGGGACACTGAAGCTTTCTTT
NA	NA	TRBV7-2	TRBJ2-1	CASEQSPLADEQFF	TGTGCCAGCGAGCAGTCCCCCCTTGCGGATGAGCAGTTCTTC
NA	many	TRBV6-5	TRBJ1-1	CASSSFTGNTEAFF	TGTGCCAGCAGTTCTTTTACCGGGAACACTGAAGCTTTCTTT
NA	many	TRBV20-1	TRBJ2-2	CSAQQGGTGELFF	TGCAGTGCCCAACAGGGAGGCACCGGGGAGCTGTTTTTT
NA	NA	TRBV20-1	TRBJ2-7	CSARVGFGYEQYF	TGCAGTGCTAGAGTCGGTTTCGGCTACGAGCAATACTTC
TRBD2	many	TRBV6-2/TRBV6-3	TRBJ2-5	CASSYPLTSGRLPEETQYF	TGTGCCAGCAGTTACCCCCTGACTAGCGGGCGCCTCCCAGAAGAGACCCAGTACTTC
NA	NA	TRBV7-9	TRBJ2-3	CASSKDMVTQYF	TGTGCCAGCAGCAAAGACATGGTCACGCAGTATTTT
NA	many	TRBV4-3	TRBJ1-2	CASSQDVDKTGYGYTF	TGCGCCAGCAGCCAAGATGTCGACAAGACGGGCTATGGCTACACCTTC
NA	many	TRBV5-4	TRBJ1-1	CASSGGALNTEAFF	TGTGCCAGCAGCGGCGGGGCGCTGAACACTGAAGCTTTCTTT
NA	NA	TRBV5-4	TRBJ2-1	CASSLAGAVYNEQFF	TGCGCCAGCAGCTTGGCCGGGGCGGTTTACAATGAGCAGTTCTTC
TRBD2	few	TRBV20-1	TRBJ2-7	CSAVAGGIYEQYF	TGCAGTGCCGTAGCGGGGGGTATCTACGAGCAGTACTTC
TRBD2	NA	TRBV11-3	TRBJ2-3	CASSLTSVAGDTQYF	TGTGCCAGCAGCTTAACTAGCGTGGCCGGGGATACGCAGTATTTT
NA	NA	TRBV12-5	TRBJ2-4	CVRTLGVIKDIQYF	TGTGTTAGGACGCTGGGGGTAATCAAAGACATTCAGTACTTC
TRBD2	NA	TRBV11-3	TRBJ2-1	CASSLTSGYERFF	TGTGCCAGCAGCTTAACTAGCGGATATGAGCGGTTCTTC
TRBD1	NA	TRBV29-1	TRBJ2-5	CSVAGTAGAKTQYF	TGCAGCGTCGCAGGGACAGCTGGTGCTAAGACCCAGTACTTC
TRBD2	NA	TRBV11-2	TRBJ2-1	CSSRLGLADNEQFF	TGTTCCAGCCGACTCGGGCTAGCGGATAATGAGCAGTTCTTC
NA	NA	TRBV4-2	TRBJ2-7	CASSQEVTNGGGEQYF	TGTGCCAGCAGCCAAGAAGTGACTAACGGAGGAGGAGAGCAGTACTTC
TRBD2	medium-sized	TRBV11-2	TRBJ2-7	CASSLAPGGQYF	TGTGCCAGCAGCTTAGCACCGGGAGGGCAGTACTTC
TRBD2	NA	TRBV11-3	TRBJ2-2	CASSSRLAGGAGELFF	TGTGCCAGCAGCTCAAGACTAGCTGGAGGTGCCGGGGAGCTGTTTTTT
NA	NA	TRBV6-1	TRBJ2-2	CACTESGIPNTGELFF	TGTGCCTGCACGGAATCCGGGATTCCGAACACCGGGGAGCTGTTTTTT
TRBD1	many	TRBV6-2/TRBV6-3	TRBJ2-7	CASSYSGTGEYEQYF	TGTGCCAGCAGTTACTCAGGGACAGGGGAATACGAGCAGTACTTC
NA	NA	TRBV12-3/TRBV12-4	TRBJ2-2	CASSDLNTRELFF	TGTGCCAGCAGCGACTTAAACACCAGGGAGCTGTTTTTT
NA	NA	TRBV7-9	TRBJ1-1	CASSLDGSQNTEAFF	TGTGCCAGCAGCTTAGATGGCAGCCAGAACACTGAAGCTTTCTTT
NA	many	TRBV6-1	TRBJ2-1	CASSLSGLINEQFF	TGTGCCAGCAGTCTCTCGGGACTTATAAATGAGCAGTTCTTC
TRBD1	many	TRBV20-1	TRBJ1-4	CSASDRGREKLFF	TGCAGTGCTAGTGACAGGGGACGGGAAAAACTGTTTTTT
TRBD2	NA	TRBV7-3	TRBJ2-3	CASSGAGLTETQYF	TGTGCCAGTAGTGGAGCGGGATTGACAGAAACGCAGTATTTT
NA	NA	TRBV20-1	TRBJ2-1	CSARGSGVLNEQFF	TGCAGTGCTCGAGGTAGCGGAGTACTTAATGAGCAGTTCTTC
NA	NA	TRBV6-1	TRBJ2-7	CSSSARDPLSYEQYF	TGTTCGAGCAGTGCCCGGGACCCACTCTCCTACGAGCAGTACTTC
NA	NA	TRBV4-3	TRBJ1-2	CASSHTGRYGYAF	TGCGCCAGCAGTCATACAGGTCGCTATGGCTACGCCTTC
TRBD1	many	TRBV6-5	TRBJ2-2	CASYRGQSNTGELFF	TGTGCCAGCTATAGGGGACAGTCGAACACCGGGGAGCTGTTTTTT
NA	NA	TRBV29-1	TRBJ2-1	CSVEGGGEWYEQFF	TGCAGCGTTGAAGGTGGCGGGGAATGGTATGAGCAGTTCTTC
TRBD2	many	TRBV29-1	TRBJ2-5	CSVGPGTSEETQYF	TGCAGCGTTGGGCCCGGGACTAGCGAAGAGACCCAGTACTTC